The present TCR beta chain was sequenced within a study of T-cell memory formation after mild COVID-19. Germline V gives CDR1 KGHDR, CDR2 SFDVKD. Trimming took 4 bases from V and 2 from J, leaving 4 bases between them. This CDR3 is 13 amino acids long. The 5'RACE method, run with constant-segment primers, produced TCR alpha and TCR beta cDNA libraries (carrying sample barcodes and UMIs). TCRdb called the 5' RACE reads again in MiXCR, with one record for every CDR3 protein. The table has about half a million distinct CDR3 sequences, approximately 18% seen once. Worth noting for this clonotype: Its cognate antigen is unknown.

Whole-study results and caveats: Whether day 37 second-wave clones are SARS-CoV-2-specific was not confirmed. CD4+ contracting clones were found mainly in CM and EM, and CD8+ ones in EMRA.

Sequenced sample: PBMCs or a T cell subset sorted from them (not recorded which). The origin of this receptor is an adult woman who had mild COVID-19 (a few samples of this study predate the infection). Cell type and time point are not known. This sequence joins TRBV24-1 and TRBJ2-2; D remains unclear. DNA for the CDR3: TGTGCCACCAGTGAGTACAACACCGGGGAGCTGTTTTTT. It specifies CATSEYNTGELFF.